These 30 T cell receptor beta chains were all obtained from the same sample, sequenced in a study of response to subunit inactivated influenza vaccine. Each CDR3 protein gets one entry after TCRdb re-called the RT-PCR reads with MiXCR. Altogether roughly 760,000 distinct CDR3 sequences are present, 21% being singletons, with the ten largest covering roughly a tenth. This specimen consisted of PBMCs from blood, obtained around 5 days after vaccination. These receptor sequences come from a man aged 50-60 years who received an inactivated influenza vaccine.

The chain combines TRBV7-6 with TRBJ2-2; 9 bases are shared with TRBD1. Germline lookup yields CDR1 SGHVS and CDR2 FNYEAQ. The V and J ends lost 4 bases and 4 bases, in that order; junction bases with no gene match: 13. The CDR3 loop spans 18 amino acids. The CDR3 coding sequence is TGTGCCAGCAGCTCCCAAGGGGCCGGGACAGGGTCCACCGGGGAGCTGTTTTTT. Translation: CASSSQGAGTGSTGELFF. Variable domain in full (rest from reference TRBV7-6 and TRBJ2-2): GAGVSQSPRYKVTKRGQDVALRCDPISGHVSLYWYRQALGQGPEFLTYFNYEAQQDKSGLPNDRFSAERPEGSISTLTIQRTEQRDSAMYRCASSSQGAGTGSTGELFFGEGSRLTVL.

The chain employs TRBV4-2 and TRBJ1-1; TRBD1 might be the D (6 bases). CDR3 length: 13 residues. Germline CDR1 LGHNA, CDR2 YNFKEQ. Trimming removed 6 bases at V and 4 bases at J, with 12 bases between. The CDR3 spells CASRVGGGTEAFF. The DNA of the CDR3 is TGTGCCAGCAGGGTGGGGGGCGGCACTGAAGCTTTCTTT.

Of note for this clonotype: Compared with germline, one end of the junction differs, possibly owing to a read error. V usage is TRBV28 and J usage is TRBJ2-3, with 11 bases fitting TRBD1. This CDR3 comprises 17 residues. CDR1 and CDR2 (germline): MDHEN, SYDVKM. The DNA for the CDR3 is TGTGCCAGCAGCTTATGGATTTCCGGGACAGGGGGAGATACGCAGTATTTT. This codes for CASSLWISGTGGDTQYF.

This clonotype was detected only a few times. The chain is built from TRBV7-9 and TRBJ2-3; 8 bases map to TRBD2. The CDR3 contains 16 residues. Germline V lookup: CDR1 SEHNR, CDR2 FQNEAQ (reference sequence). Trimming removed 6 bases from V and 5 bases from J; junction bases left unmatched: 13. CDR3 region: CASSHISGNQRDTQYF. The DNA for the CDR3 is TGTGCCAGCAGTCACATTAGCGGGAACCAGAGAGATACGCAGTATTTT.

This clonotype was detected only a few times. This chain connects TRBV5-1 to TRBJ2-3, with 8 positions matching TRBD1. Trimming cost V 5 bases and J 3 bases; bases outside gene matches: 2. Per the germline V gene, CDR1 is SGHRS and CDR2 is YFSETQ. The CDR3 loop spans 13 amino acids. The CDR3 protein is CASRTGVTDTQYF. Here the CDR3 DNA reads TGCGCCAGCAGGACAGGGGTAACAGATACGCAGTATTTT. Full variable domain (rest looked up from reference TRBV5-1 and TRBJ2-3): KAGVTQTPRYLIKTRGQQVTLSCSPISGHRSVSWYQQTPGQGLQFLFEYFSETQRNKGNFPGRFSGRQFSNSRSEMNVSTLELGDSALYLCASRTGVTDTQYFGPGTRLTVL.

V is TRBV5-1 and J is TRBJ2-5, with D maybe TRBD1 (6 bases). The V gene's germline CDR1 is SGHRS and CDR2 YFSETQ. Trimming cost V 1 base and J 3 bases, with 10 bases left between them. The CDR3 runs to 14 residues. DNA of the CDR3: TGCGCCAGCAGCTTGTGGCAGGGGAAAGAGACCCAGTACTTC. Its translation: CASSLWQGKETQYF.

CDR3 in amino acids: CAWSVLSSGANVLTF. CDR3 sequence (DNA): TGTGCCTGGAGTGTATTAAGCTCCGGGGCCAACGTCCTGACTTTC. The chain joins TRBV30 to TRBJ2-6; D is uncertain. Trimming left V 0 bases short and J 4 bases short, with 10 bases between. The CDR3 has 15 amino acids. CDR1 is GTSNPN and CDR2 is SVGIG in the germline V gene (reference sequence).

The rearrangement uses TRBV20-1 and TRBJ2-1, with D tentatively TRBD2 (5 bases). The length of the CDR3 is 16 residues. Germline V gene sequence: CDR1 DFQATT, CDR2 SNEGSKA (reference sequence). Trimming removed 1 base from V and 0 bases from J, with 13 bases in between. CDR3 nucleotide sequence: TGCAGTGCTAGAGCTAGCCGGCTGAGCTCCTACAATGAGCAGTTCTTC. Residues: CSARASRLSSYNEQFF.

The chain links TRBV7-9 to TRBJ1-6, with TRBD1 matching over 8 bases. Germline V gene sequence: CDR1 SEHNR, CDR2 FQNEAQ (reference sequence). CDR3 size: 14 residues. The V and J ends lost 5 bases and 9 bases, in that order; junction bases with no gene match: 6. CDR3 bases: TGTGCCAGCAGCGGTACAGGGGGAGTTTCACCCCTCCACTTT. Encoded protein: CASSGTGGVSPLHF.

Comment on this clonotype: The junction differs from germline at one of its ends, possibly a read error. The CDR3 coding sequence is TGTGCCCGCAGCCTACTGACTAGCGGGGAGACCCAGTACTTC. Its protein is CARSLLTSGETQYF. The chain joins TRBV9 to TRBJ2-5, with 10 bases aligning to TRBD2. The CDR3 totals 14 residues. The V gene's germline CDR1 is SGDLS and CDR2 YYNGEE. The full variable domain, rest sourced from reference TRBV9 and TRBJ2-5, is DSGVTQTPKHLITATGQRVTLRCSPRSGDLSVYWYQQSLDQGLQFLIQYYNGEERAKGNILERFSAQQFPDLHSELNLSSLELGDSALYFCARSLLTSGETQYFGPGTRLLVL.

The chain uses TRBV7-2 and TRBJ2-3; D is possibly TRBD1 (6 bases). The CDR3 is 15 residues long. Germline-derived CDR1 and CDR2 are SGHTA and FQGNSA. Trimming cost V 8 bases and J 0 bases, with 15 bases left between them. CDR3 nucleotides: TGTGCCAGCGGCCGACAGGAGCCTAGCACAGATACGCAGTATTTT. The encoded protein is CASGRQEPSTDTQYF. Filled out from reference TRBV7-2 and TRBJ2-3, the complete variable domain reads GAGVSQSPSNKVTEKGKDVELRCDPISGHTALYWYRQSLGQGLEFLIYFQGNSAPDKSGLPSDRFSAERTGGSVSTLTIQRTQQEDSAVYLCASGRQEPSTDTQYFGPGTRLTVL.

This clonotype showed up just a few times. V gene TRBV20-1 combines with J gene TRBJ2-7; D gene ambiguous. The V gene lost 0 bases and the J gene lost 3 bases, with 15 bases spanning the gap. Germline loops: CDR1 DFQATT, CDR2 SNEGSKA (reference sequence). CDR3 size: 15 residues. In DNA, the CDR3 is TGCAGTGCTAGAGATGGGTTAAGGGTGTTCTACGAGCAGTACTTC. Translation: CSARDGLRVFYEQYF.

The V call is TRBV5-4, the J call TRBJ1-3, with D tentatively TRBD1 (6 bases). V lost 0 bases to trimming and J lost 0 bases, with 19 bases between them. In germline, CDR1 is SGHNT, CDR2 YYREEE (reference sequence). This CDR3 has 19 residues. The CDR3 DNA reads TGTGCCAGCAGCTTGGGTTCCTCAGCTGGACAGTACTCTGGAAACACCATATATTTT. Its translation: CASSLGSSAGQYSGNTIYF.

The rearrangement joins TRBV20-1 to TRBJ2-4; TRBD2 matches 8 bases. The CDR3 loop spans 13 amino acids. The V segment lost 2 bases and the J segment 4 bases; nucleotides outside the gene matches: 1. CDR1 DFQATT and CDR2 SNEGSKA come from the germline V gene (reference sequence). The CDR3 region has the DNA TGCAGTGCTAGATTAGCGGGGAAAAACATTCAGTACTTC. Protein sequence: CSARLAGKNIQYF.

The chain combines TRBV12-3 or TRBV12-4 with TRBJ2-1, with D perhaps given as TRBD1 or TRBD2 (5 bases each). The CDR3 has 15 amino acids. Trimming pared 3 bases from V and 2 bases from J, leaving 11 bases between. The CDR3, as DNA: TGTGCCAGCAGTTTGAGGGGATTTACCTACAATGAGCAGTTCTTC. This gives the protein CASSLRGFTYNEQFF.

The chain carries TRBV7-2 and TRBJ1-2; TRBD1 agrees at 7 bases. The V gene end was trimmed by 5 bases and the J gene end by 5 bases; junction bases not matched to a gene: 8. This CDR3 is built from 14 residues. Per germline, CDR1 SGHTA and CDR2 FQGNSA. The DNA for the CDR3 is TGTGCCAGCAGCCTAACCGGGACAGCTTATGGCTACACCTTC. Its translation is CASSLTGTAYGYTF.

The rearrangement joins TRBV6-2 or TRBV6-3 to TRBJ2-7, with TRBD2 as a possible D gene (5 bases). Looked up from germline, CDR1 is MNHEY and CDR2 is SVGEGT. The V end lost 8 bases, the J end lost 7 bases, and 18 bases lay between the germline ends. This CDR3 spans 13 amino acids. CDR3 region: CASAQIEGGEQYF. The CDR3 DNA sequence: TGTGCCAGCGCACAAATCGAGGGTGGTGAGCAGTACTTC.

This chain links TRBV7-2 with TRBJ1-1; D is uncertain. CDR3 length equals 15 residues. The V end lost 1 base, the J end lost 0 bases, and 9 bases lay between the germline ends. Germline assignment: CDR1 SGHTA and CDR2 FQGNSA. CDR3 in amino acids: CASSLVPTLNTEAFF. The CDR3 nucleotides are TGTGCCAGCAGCTTAGTTCCAACCCTGAACACTGAAGCTTTCTTT.

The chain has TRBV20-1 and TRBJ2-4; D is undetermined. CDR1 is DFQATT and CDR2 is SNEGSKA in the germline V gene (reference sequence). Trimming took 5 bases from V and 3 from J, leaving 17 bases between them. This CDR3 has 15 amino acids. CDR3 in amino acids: CSASGVKPDKNIQYF. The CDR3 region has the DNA TGCAGTGCTTCAGGTGTCAAACCCGACAAAAACATTCAGTACTTC.

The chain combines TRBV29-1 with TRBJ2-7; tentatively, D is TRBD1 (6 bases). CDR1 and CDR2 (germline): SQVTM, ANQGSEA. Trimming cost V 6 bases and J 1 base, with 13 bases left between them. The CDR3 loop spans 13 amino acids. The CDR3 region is CSVGDRQSYEQYF. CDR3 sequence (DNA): TGCAGCGTAGGTGACAGGCAGTCCTACGAGCAGTACTTC.

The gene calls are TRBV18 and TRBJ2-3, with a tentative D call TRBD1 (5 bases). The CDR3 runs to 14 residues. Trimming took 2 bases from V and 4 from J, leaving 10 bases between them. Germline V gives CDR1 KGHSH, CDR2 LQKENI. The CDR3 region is CASSPATDSDTQYF. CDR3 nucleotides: TGTGCCAGCTCACCAGCGACAGATTCAGATACGCAGTATTTT.

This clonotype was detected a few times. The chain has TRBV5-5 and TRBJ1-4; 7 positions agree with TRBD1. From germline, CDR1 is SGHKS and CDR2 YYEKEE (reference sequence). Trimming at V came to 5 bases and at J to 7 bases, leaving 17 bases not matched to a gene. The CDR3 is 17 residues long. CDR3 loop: CASSTRQGGAFIEKLFF. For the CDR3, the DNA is TGTGCCAGCAGTACACGACAGGGCGGCGCCTTTATTGAAAAACTGTTTTTT.

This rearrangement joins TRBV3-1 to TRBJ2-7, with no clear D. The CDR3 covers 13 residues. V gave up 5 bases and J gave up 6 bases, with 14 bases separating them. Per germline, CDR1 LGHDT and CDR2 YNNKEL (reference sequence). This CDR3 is CASSGRRLGEQYF. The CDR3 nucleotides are TGTGCCAGCAGCGGCCGTCGGTTGGGCGAGCAGTACTTC.

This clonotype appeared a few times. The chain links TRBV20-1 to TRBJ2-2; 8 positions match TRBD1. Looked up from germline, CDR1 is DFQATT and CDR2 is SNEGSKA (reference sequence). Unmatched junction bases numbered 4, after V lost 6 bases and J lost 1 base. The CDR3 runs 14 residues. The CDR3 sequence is CSATGTGNTGELFF. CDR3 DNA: TGCAGTGCCACCGGGACAGGGAACACCGGGGAGCTGTTTTTT.

The chain's CDR3 is CSVEDRGLGYTF. The CDR3 DNA reads TGCAGCGTTGAAGACAGGGGGCTGGGCTACACCTTC. The chain carries TRBV29-1 and TRBJ1-2, with TRBD1 matching 8 bases. The germline gives CDR1 SQVTM, CDR2 ANQGSEA. The length of the CDR3 is 12 residues. Trimming took 0 bases from V and 8 from J; bases not matched to a gene: 2.

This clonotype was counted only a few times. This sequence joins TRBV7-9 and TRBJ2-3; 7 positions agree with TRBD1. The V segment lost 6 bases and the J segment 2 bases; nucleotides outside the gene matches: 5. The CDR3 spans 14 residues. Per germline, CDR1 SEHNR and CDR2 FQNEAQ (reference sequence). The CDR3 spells CASRQGTATDTQYF. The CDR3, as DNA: TGTGCCAGCAGGCAGGGGACAGCCACAGATACGCAGTATTTT.

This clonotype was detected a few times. The CDR3 sequence: CSAAGAGSNQPQHF. The CDR3 coding sequence is TGCAGTGCCGCAGGGGCGGGTAGCAATCAGCCCCAGCATTTT. The chain couples TRBV20-1 to TRBJ1-5, with D perhaps matching TRBD1 (6 bases). The CDR3 is made up of 14 amino acids. Germline CDR1 and CDR2: DFQATT and SNEGSKA (reference sequence). Trimming cost V 6 bases and J 0 bases, with 12 bases left between them.

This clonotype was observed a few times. CDR3 bases: TGTGCCATCAGTGATGTCCGTGGGGAGGAGACCCAGTACTTC. It translates to CAISDVRGEETQYF. The chain combines TRBV10-3 with TRBJ2-5; tentative D call: TRBD2 (5 bases). Trimming left V 3 bases short and J 5 bases short, with 13 bases between. The CDR3 contains 14 residues. The germline V gene has CDR1 ENHRY and CDR2 SYGVKD.

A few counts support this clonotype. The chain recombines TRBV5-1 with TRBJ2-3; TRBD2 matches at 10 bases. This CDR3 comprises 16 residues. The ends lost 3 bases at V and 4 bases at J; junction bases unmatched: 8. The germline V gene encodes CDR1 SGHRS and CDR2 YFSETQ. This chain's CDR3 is CASSYKREGKPDTQYF. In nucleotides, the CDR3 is TGCGCCAGCAGCTATAAGCGGGAGGGGAAACCAGATACGCAGTATTTT.

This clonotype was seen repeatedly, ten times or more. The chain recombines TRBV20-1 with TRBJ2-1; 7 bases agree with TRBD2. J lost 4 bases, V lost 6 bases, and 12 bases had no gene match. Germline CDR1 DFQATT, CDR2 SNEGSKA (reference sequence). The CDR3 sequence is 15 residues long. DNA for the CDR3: TGCAGTGCAAAACCGAGCCGGGGGGTATACAATGAGCAGTTCTTC. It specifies CSAKPSRGVYNEQFF.